This entry features one T cell receptor (beta chain) sequence. Antigen specificity is unknown. This entry is derived from a study of OX40 agonist ivuxolimab in advanced cancers. Study as a whole: The patients' treatment was ivuxolimab, an agonistic anti-OX40 (CD134) antibody. Findings and limits, study-wide: Low normalized T-cell clonal expansion was also seen in some nonresponders. More expanded clones were seen, on average, in CD8+ T cells than in CD4+.

This CDR3 has 16 residues. V lost 1 base, J lost 2 bases, and 7 bases stayed unmatched. Germline CDR1 and CDR2: SGHNT and YYREEE (reference sequence). Individuals having autoimmune disease history or systemic immunosuppression were not enrolled. Libraries were prepared by immunoSEQ multiplex PCR; TCRdb keeps only in-frame clonotypes and omits some of them. The sample consists of 70,000 to 80,000 clones, about 85% of them appearing once. The receptor comes from an adult with an advanced solid tumor such as melanoma, head and neck, liver or kidney cancer. The specimen was CD4+ or CD8+ T cells sorted from blood, collected in a trial of the OX40 agonist ivuxolimab. The J gene is TRBJ2-5, the V gene TRBV5-4, with 8 bases matching TRBD2. The CDR3 here is CASSLSGGGLQETQYF. The CDR3 DNA is TGTGCCAGCAGCTTGTCTGGCGGGGGGCTACAAGAGACCCAGTACTTC.